This TCR beta chain was identified in a study of glioma-infiltrating T cells. Germline V gives CDR1 LGHDT, CDR2 YNNKEL (reference sequence). The germline V and J ends were trimmed by 4 bases and 7 bases, with 10 bases remaining between them. The CDR3 is 12 amino acids. Amplification of TCR alpha and beta CDR3 regions from RNA used iRepertoire nested multiplex PCR. Input was 100-400 ng of tissue mRNA or PBMC total RNA. TCRdb re-called the multiplex PCR reads through MiXCR, storing one row per CDR3 protein. The table has some 85,000 distinct CDR3 sequences, 20% to 25% seen once; the top ten hold more than 6.5%.

The chain recombines TRBV3-1 with TRBJ2-5; TRBD2 might be the D (5 bases). The sequenced sample was glioma tissue, nonneoplastic brain tissue, or PBMCs (not recorded which). The source is a human donor with low-grade glioma or glioblastoma, undergoing nonglioma brain surgery, or in good health (not recorded which). The CDR3 spells CASSRVGATQYF. The DNA for the CDR3 is TGTGCCAGCAGCCGAGTGGGAGCGACCCAGTACTTC.